Listed here is a single TCR beta chain. This sample stems from a study of identical twins. Each CDR3 protein gets one entry after TCRdb re-called the 5' RACE reads with MiXCR. The sample carries fewer than 500,000 distinct CDR3 sequences, 20% to 25% recorded once. V was pared by 1 base and J by 5 bases, with 4 bases of the junction left unmatched. CDR3 size: 14 residues. Germline CDR1 and CDR2: LGHNA and YSLEER. The sample also formed part of further work on T cells expressing NK-cell markers. This second report adds: Several of the experiments relied on an anti-gamma-delta TCR antibody so that only alpha-beta TCR T cells were sorted.

J is TRBJ2-7 and V is TRBV4-3; TRBD1 matches 8 bases. This receptor was obtained from a woman aged 18-29 years in good health. Sequences were obtained from CD4+ T cells sorted from blood. The CDR3 DNA reads as TGCGCCAGCAGCCAAGCAGGGGGCGAGGACGAGCAGTACTTC. Encoded protein: CASSQAGGEDEQYF.